These 21 T cell receptor beta chains share one sample of origin, sequenced in a study of T cell responses to AZD1222 COVID-19 vaccine (dated by TCRdb to about 2021). Library method: the immunoSEQ multiplex PCR assay. In its TCRdb copy, this immuneACCESS table keeps in-frame sequences only and misses some clones. Where compared with another copy, unresolved V genes explain less than half of these, and the others have no known cause. This sample is represented by over 55,000 clones; under 90% of them were singletons. Roughly 6% of the sample goes to the ten largest clones. The time point label for this specimen denotes: about 28 days (+/-7) after the second vaccine dose. The sequenced sample was peripheral blood, obtained 28 days after the second AZD1222 dose. These receptors originate from an adult who received the AZD1222 COVID-19 vaccine.

The V and J genes are TRBV7-6 and TRBJ2-7; D possibly uses TRBD1 or TRBD2 (5 bases each). The CDR3 sequence is 14 residues long. V lost 8 bases, J lost 0 bases, and 14 bases lay in between. CDR1 and CDR2 (germline): SGHVS, FNYEAQ. This chain's CDR3 is CASGGGGNSYEQYF. For the CDR3, the DNA is TGTGCCAGCGGGGGTGGGGGAAACTCCTACGAGCAGTACTTC.

The rearrangement uses TRBV7-8 and TRBJ2-5; tentatively, D is TRBD1 or TRBD2 (5 bases each). Germline-derived CDR1 and CDR2 are SGHVS and FQNEAQ. The CDR3 length is 15 residues. With 6 bases removed from V and 0 bases from J, the gap between germline ends came to 14 bases. CDR3: CASRGVAGNQETQYF. The CDR3, as DNA: TGTGCCAGCAGGGGAGTAGCAGGGAACCAAGAGACCCAGTACTTC.

The chain employs TRBV6-1 and TRBJ1-6, with 7 nucleotides matching TRBD1. The CDR3 sequence is 16 residues long. J gave up 5 bases and V 0 bases, and 4 bases lay outside the gene matches. Germline lookup yields CDR1 MNHNS and CDR2 SASEGT. In nucleotides, the CDR3 is TGTGCCAGCAGTGAAGCCGCCGACAGGGATAATTCACCCCTCCACTTT. It specifies CASSEAADRDNSPLHF.

This clone was picked up one time. The chain is built from TRBV12-3 or TRBV12-4 and TRBJ1-2; TRBD1 is a possible D gene (5 bases). This CDR3 region has 12 residues. V was pared by 6 bases and J by 4 bases, with 9 bases between. CDR3 loop: CASSPDSYGYTF. As DNA, the CDR3 is TGTGCCAGCAGCCCCGACAGCTATGGCTACACCTTC.

The rearrangement joins TRBV3-1 (or the pseudogene TRBV3-2) to TRBJ2-7; perhaps TRBD1 as D (6 bases). Trimming left V 1 base short and J 6 bases short, with 13 bases between. Germline V gives CDR1 LGHDT, CDR2 YNNKEL (reference sequence). This CDR3 comprises 14 residues. CDR3 amino acids: CASSQATGRGEQYF. The CDR3 DNA reads TGTGCCAGCAGCCAAGCCACAGGGCGCGGCGAGCAGTACTTC.

The chain combines TRBV11-3 with TRBJ1-1, with D unresolved. V shed 0 bases and J shed 1 base, with 3 bases lying between them. The CDR3 is 13 amino acids. Germline assignment: CDR1 SGHNT and CDR2 YENEEA. CDR3 residues: CASSLEGNTEAFF. The CDR3 DNA reads TGTGCCAGCAGCTTAGAAGGGAACACTGAAGCTTTCTTT.

This rearrangement joins TRBV9 to TRBJ2-1; 9 bases are a match to TRBD2. Per the germline V gene, CDR1 is SGDLS and CDR2 is YYNGEE. This CDR3 has 16 amino acids. J gave up 2 bases and V 4 bases, and 7 bases lay outside the gene matches. The CDR3 DNA reads as TGTGCCAGCAGCTCGTCTAGCGGGGTCACCTACAATGAGCAGTTCTTC. This sequence encodes CASSSSSGVTYNEQFF.

The V and J genes are TRBV5-6 and TRBJ1-2; 10 bases fit TRBD1. The V and J ends lost 4 bases and 8 bases, in that order; junction bases with no gene match: 2. The V gene's germline CDR1 is SGHDT and CDR2 YYEEEE. The CDR3 contains 12 residues. CDR3 in amino acids: CASSQDRGGYTF. The DNA of the CDR3 is TGTGCCAGCAGCCAGGACAGGGGGGGCTACACCTTC.

V and J are TRBV27 and TRBJ1-3; D call uncertain. Germline values: CDR1 MNHEY, CDR2 SMNVEV (reference sequence). With 5 bases removed from V and 0 bases from J, the gap between germline ends came to 11 bases. The CDR3 extends over 15 amino acids. The CDR3 nucleotides read TGTGCCAGCAGTCCGAGGACCGACTCTGGAAACACCATATATTTT. It is translated as CASSPRTDSGNTIYF.

The chain uses TRBV6-2 or TRBV6-3 and TRBJ1-5; 8 bases align to TRBD1. The germline V gene encodes CDR1 MNHEY and CDR2 SVGEGT. The CDR3 totals 20 residues. V lost 0 bases and J lost 1; bases outside the gene matches: 14. The CDR3 region is CASSYSIGQGARRSNQPQHF. The CDR3 nucleotides read TGTGCCAGCAGTTACTCGATAGGGCAGGGGGCCCGGCGGAGCAATCAGCCCCAGCATTTT.

The CDR3 protein is CAISAGQGWDTEAFF. The CDR3 nucleotides are TGTGCCATCAGTGCCGGACAGGGGTGGGACACTGAAGCTTTCTTT. V usage is TRBV10-3 and J usage is TRBJ1-1, with 9 bases aligning to TRBD1. The CDR3 contains 15 residues. After removal of 4 bases from V and 3 bases from J, the junction contained 6 bases not matched to a gene. CDR1 is ENHRY, CDR2 SYGVKD, per germline.

The chain couples TRBV7-2 to TRBJ2-2; 11 bases match TRBD2. The CDR3 runs 15 residues. Germline V gives CDR1 SGHTA, CDR2 FQGNSA. V lost 6 bases, J lost 7 bases, and 7 bases stayed unmatched. CDR3 loop: CASRITSGGVGELFF. DNA for the CDR3: TGTGCCAGCAGAATTACTAGCGGGGGAGTCGGGGAGCTGTTTTTT. Full variable domain (remainder filled in from reference TRBV7-2 and TRBJ2-2): GAGVSQSPSNKVTEKGKDVELRCDPISGHTALYWYRQSLGQGLEFLIYFQGNSAPDKSGLPSDRFSAERTGGSVSTLTIQRTQQEDSAVYLCASRITSGGVGELFFGEGSRLTVL.

This chain links TRBV5-4 with TRBJ2-2; the match to TRBD1 covers 7 bases. Losses at the gene ends were 4 bases for V and 5 bases for J; bases not matched to a gene: 11. Germline V gives CDR1 SGHNT, CDR2 YYREEE (reference sequence). The length of the CDR3 is 16 residues. CDR3 coding DNA: TGTGCCAGCAGCATGGACAGGATTAGGGGGACCGGGGAGCTGTTTTTT. This gives the protein CASSMDRIRGTGELFF.

The chain couples TRBV18 to TRBJ2-3; D remains unclear. CDR3 length equals 13 residues. Germline lookup yields CDR1 KGHSH and CDR2 LQKENI. The V and J ends lost 2 bases and 2 bases respectively, with 5 bases between them. CDR3 DNA: TGTGCCAGCTCACCATCGATCACAGATACGCAGTATTTT. Its translation is CASSPSITDTQYF.

V usage is TRBV5-1 and J usage is TRBJ1-4, with a weak D call TRBD1 (5 bases). V was clipped by 0 bases and J by 6 bases, with 9 bases between them. The CDR3 sequence is 14 residues long. Germline V gives CDR1 SGHRS, CDR2 YFSETQ. CDR3 bases: TGCGCCAGCAGCTTGGGGCAGGGTTATGAAAAACTGTTTTTT. Protein sequence: CASSLGQGYEKLFF.

This chain links TRBV25-1 with TRBJ1-2, with D perhaps matching TRBD1 (5 bases). The CDR3 sequence is 14 residues long. The germline CDR1 and CDR2 sequences are MGHDK and SYGVNS. V lost 0 bases and J lost 2, with 7 bases in between. Here the CDR3 DNA reads TGTGCCAGCAGTGAATATAAGGGGAACTATGGCTACACCTTC. This sequence encodes CASSEYKGNYGYTF.

The chain combines TRBV27 with TRBJ1-5, with 9 bases lining up with TRBD1. Germline CDR1 reads MNHEY; CDR2 reads SMNVEV (reference sequence). The CDR3 extends over 14 amino acids. Trimming took 4 bases from V and 6 from J; bases not matched to a gene: 4. The CDR3 region is CASSYTGGSQPQHF. The CDR3 coding sequence is TGTGCCAGCAGTTACACAGGGGGCAGTCAGCCCCAGCATTTT.

The chain employs TRBV28 and TRBJ2-1; D unresolved. Germline-derived CDR1 and CDR2 are MDHEN and SYDVKM. V was shortened by 6 bases and J by 4 bases, with 16 bases between the two germline ends. CDR3 length: 15 amino acids. CDR3 DNA sequence: TGTGCCAGCAGCATTAACCACCTCGGATACAATGAGCAGTTCTTC. Translation gives CASSINHLGYNEQFF.

V is TRBV7-6 and J is TRBJ1-1; D unclear. V gave up 5 bases and J gave up 5 bases, with 12 bases separating them. Germline V gene lookup returns CDR1 SGHVS and CDR2 FNYEAQ. The CDR3 spans 13 residues. CDR3 loop: CASSRTGLTEAFF. The CDR3 DNA reads TGTGCCAGCAGCCGAACGGGCTTAACTGAAGCTTTCTTT.

The chain links TRBV3-1 (or the pseudogene TRBV3-2) to TRBJ1-1; the match to TRBD1 covers 8 bases. The CDR3 spans 15 residues. Trimming took 0 bases from V and 1 from J; bases not matched to a gene: 1. Per the germline V gene, CDR1 is LGHDT and CDR2 is YNNKEL (reference sequence). The CDR3 DNA reads as TGTGCCAGCAGCCAAGATGGGACAGGGAACACTGAAGCTTTCTTT. This sequence encodes CASSQDGTGNTEAFF.

Only a few counts were recorded for this clone. The chain couples TRBV10-3 to TRBJ2-3, with 8 bases aligning to TRBD2. The CDR3 is 14 residues long. In germline, CDR1 is ENHRY, CDR2 SYGVKD. With 2 bases clipped from V and 4 bases from J, the junction kept 2 bases outside the gene matches. The CDR3 loop is CAISEQRGPDTQYF. The CDR3 DNA reads as TGTGCCATCAGTGAGCAGCGGGGGCCAGATACGCAGTATTTT.